These 2 T cell receptor beta chains came from one sample sequenced in a study of blood T cell repertoires in COVID-19. The assay was immunoSEQ multiplex PCR, and TCRdb's table has in-frame clones only and misses some. The table includes approximately 190,000 clones, 88% detected once. Sequencing input: peripheral blood. The receptors were sampled from a man aged 35 to 55 with active or convalescent COVID-19.

This clone has only a few counts. This chain connects TRBV6-2 or TRBV6-3 to TRBJ1-5, with 9 bases lining up with TRBD1. Germline CDR1 and CDR2: MNHEY and SVGEGT. V trimming: 5 bases; J trimming: 6 bases; junction bases outside the gene matches: 5. This CDR3 region has 14 residues. This CDR3 reads CASSAGQGPQPQHF. CDR3 DNA sequence: TGTGCCAGCAGTGCTGGACAGGGGCCTCAGCCCCAGCATTTT.

The rearrangement uses TRBV18 and TRBJ1-1; D ambiguous. CDR1 is KGHSH and CDR2 is LQKENI in the germline V gene. The CDR3 covers 14 residues. V lost 3 bases and J 0 bases, leaving 8 bases between the germline ends. Written as DNA, the CDR3 is TGTGCCAGCTCACCTCAAGCTATGAACACTGAAGCTTTCTTT. Translated, it gives CASSPQAMNTEAFF.